This TCR beta chain was documented in a study of regulatory T cells in long-lasting Graves disease. Time point: newly diagnosed GD, antithyroid drugs for less than 3 months. PBMC-extracted RNA yielded the TCR library. This clonotype was counted many times. According to the study, TCR beta libraries were built with iRepertoire HTBI primers and CDR3-region Arm-PCR. TCRdb recomputed calls from the multiplex PCR reads with MiXCR, one row per CDR3 protein. The data hold about 620,000 distinct CDR3 sequences, with roughly 15% observed a single time. CDR1 is MDHEN and CDR2 is SYDVKM in the germline V gene. The CDR3 runs 11 residues. V was clipped by 6 bases and J by 8 bases, with 10 bases between them. These data are also associated with another study on T cells in Graves' hyperthyroidism and ophthalmopathy.

This clonotype originated in a woman aged 25 to 39 with Graves disease. Material: peripheral blood mononuclear cells (PBMCs), obtained at new diagnosis, from a patient treated with antithyroid drugs. This chain joins TRBV28 and TRBJ1-1; D is unclear. The CDR3: CASSINLEAFF. In nucleotides, the CDR3 is TGTGCCAGCAGCATTAATTTGGAAGCTTTCTTT. The full variable domain, in which reference TRBV28 and TRBJ1-1 provide the parts outside the CDR3, is DVKVTQSSRYLVKRTGEKVFLECVQDMDHENMFWYRQDPGLGLRLIYFSYDVKMKEKGDIPEGYSVSREKKERFSLILESASTNQTSMYLCASSINLEAFFGQGTRLTVV.